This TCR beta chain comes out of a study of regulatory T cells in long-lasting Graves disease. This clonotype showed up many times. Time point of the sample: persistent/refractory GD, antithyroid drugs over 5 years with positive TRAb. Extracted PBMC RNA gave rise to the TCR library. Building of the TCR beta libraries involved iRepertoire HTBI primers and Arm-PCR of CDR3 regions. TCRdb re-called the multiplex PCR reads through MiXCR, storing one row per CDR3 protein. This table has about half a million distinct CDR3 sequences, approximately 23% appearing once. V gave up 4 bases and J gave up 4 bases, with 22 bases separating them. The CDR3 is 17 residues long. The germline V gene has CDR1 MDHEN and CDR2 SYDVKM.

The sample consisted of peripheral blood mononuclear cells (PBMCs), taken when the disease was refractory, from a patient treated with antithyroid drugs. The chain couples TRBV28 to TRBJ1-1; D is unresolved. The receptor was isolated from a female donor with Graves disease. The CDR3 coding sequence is TGTGCCAGCAGTTCCCCCCTCGGGTTAGGTGGAAGCACTGAAGCTTTCTTT. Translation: CASSSPLGLGGSTEAFF.